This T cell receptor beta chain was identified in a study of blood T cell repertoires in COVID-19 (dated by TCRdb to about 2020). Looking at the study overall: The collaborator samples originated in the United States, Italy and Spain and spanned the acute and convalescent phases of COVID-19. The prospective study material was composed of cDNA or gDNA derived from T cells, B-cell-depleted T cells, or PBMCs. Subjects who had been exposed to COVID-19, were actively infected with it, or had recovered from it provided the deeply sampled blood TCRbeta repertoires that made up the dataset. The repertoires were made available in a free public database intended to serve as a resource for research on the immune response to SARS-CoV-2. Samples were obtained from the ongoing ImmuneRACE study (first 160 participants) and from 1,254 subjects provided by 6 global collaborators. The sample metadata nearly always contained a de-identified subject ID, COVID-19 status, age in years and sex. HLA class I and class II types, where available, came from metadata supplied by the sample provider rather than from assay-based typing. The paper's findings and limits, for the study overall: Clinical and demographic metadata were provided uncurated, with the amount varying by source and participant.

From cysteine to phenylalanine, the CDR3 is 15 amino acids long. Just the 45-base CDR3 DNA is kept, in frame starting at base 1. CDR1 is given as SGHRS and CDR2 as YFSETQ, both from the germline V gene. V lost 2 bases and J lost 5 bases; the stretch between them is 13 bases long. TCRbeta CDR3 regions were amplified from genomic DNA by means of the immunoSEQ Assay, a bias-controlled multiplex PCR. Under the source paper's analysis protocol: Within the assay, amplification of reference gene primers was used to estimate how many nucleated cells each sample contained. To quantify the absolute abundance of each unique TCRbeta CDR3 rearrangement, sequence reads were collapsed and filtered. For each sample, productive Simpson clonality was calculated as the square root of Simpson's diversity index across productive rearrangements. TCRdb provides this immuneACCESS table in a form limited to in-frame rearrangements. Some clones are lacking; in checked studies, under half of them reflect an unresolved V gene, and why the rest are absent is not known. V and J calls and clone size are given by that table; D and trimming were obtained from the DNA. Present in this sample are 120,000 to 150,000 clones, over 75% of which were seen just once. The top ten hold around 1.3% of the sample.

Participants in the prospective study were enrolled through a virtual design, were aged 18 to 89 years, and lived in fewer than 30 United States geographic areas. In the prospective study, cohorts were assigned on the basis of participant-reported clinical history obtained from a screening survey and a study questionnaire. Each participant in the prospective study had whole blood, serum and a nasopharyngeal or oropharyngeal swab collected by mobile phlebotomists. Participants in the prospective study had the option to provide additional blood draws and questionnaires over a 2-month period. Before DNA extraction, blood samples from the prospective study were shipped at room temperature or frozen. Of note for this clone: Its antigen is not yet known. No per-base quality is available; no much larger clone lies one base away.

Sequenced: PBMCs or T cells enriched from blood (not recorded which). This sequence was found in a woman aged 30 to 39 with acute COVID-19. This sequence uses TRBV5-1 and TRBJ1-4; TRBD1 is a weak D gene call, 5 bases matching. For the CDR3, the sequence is CASSFVAGSNEKLFF. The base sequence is TGCGCCAGCAGCTTCGTCGCAGGGTCGAATGAAAAACTGTTTTTT.